These T cell receptor beta chains were read from a single sample in a study of cytomegalovirus exposure and HLA in healthy donors. Generated by immunoSEQ multiplex PCR, the TCRdb table keeps only in-frame clones and is missing some. This table has over 80,000 clones, 81% appearing once. The material sequenced was PBMCs. The receptors come from a man aged 35 to 55 in good health and CMV-seropositive. The CDR3 runs from the conserved cysteine through the conserved F or W. A D gene is named only where the DNA matches it firmly. Only part of the rows carry a size: once, few, many, or a class if the clone is expanded.

cdr3_nt cdr3_aa clone_size j_call v_call d_call
TGCACCAGCAGCCACCGACTACCAGGGGACTCCTACGAGCAGTACTTC CTSSHRLPGDSYEQYF - TRBJ2-7 TRBV1 -
TGTGCCAGCAGTTACCTCGGGACAGGGGGCGAGGTTGCTTTCTTT CASSYLGTGGEVAFF - TRBJ1-1 TRBV6-5 TRBD1
TGTGCCTGGAGTTTCAGGACAGGTCGCAATGAAAAACTGTTTTTT CAWSFRTGRNEKLFF - TRBJ1-4 TRBV30 TRBD1
TGCGCCAGCAGGAATCCTAGCCAAACCTACGAGCAATACTTC CASRNPSQTYEQYF - TRBJ2-7 TRBV10-2 -
TGTGCCAGCAGCATCCTGACTAGGGAGGCGGAAGCTTTCTTT CASSILTREAEAFF once TRBJ1-1 TRBV5-5 -
TGTGCCAGCAGCGTAGCGGGGTTTGGCAATGAGCAGTTCTTC CASSVAGFGNEQFF - TRBJ2-1 TRBV9 -
TGCGCCAGCAGCCAAGCCCGGGACAGCCAAGAGACCCAGTACTTC CASSQARDSQETQYF - TRBJ2-5 TRBV4-1 TRBD1
TGTGCCAGCAGTTATCAGGGTTTGACTGAAGCTTTCTTT CASSYQGLTEAFF - TRBJ1-1 TRBV27 -
TGTGCCAGCAGCTTGGCCGGGGGAGATACGCAGTATTTT CASSLAGGDTQYF once TRBJ2-3 TRBV5-4 -
TGTGCCAGCAGCGACCCTAGCGGGGGTCACTCCTACGAGCAGTACTTC CASSDPSGGHSYEQYF - TRBJ2-7 TRBV11-2 TRBD2
TGCGCCAGCAGCGCGACAGGACAAGAGACCCAGTACTTC CASSATGQETQYF - TRBJ2-5 TRBV5-1 -
TGTGCCAGCATGACAGAGCGGACAGCACCCTTTGAAGCTTTCTTT CASMTERTAPFEAFF - TRBJ1-1 TRBV6-1 -
TGTGCCAGCAGTCTCGGGCAGACTATTGCAACTAATGAAAAACTGTTTTTT CASSLGQTIATNEKLFF - TRBJ1-4 TRBV25-1 -
TGTGCCAGCTCACCTCTCGGGATACGGACCGGGGAGCTGTTTTTT CASSPLGIRTGELFF - TRBJ2-2 TRBV18 -
TGTGCCAGCAGTTCCGGTGGTGATTTTTATGGCTACACCTTC CASSSGGDFYGYTF - TRBJ1-2 TRBV27 -
TGCGCCAGCAGCTTGGAACAGGAAGGCTATGGCTACACCTTC CASSLEQEGYGYTF - TRBJ1-2 TRBV5-1 -
TGTGCCAGCAGTCAGCGGGAGTCCTACGAGCAGTACTTC CASSQRESYEQYF - TRBJ2-7 TRBV6-1 TRBD2
TGTGCCAGCAGCTTCACAGGGCGGAACACTGAAGCTTTCTTT CASSFTGRNTEAFF - TRBJ1-1 TRBV12-1 -
TGTGCCAGCAGCTTTGATGACAGGGTACCCTACAATGAGCAGTTCTTC CASSFDDRVPYNEQFF - TRBJ2-1 TRBV11-2 TRBD1
TGTGCCAGCAGCTCCGGGAGCGCGGTTGGAAACACCATATATTTT CASSSGSAVGNTIYF once TRBJ1-3 TRBV11-3 -
TGTGCCAGCAGCACAGGACCTAACTATAATTCACCCCTCCACTTT CASSTGPNYNSPLHF - TRBJ1-6 TRBV4-2 -
TGTGCCAGCAGCCGGGACCCGGCGGGAAACACTGAAGCTTTCTTT CASSRDPAGNTEAFF once TRBJ1-1 TRBV6-5 -
TGTGCCAGCTCACCACGACTGGACTACAATTACAATGAGCAGTTCTTC CASSPRLDYNYNEQFF - TRBJ2-1 TRBV18 -
TGTGCCAGCACAGGTTTCGCAGATACGCAGTATTTT CASTGFADTQYF - TRBJ2-3 TRBV25-1 -
TGTGCCAGCAGTGAAGGGGACAGGGGGGTTATTGGAGCTTTCTTT CASSEGDRGVIGAFF - TRBJ1-1 TRBV6-1 TRBD1
TGTGCCAGCAGCTTCGGGGGTCGGGAGAACACTGAAGCTTTCTTT CASSFGGRENTEAFF - TRBJ1-1 TRBV7-9 -
TGTGCCAGCTCACCACGGTTGGGCCTCAGGGCTGAAGCTTTCTTT CASSPRLGLRAEAFF few TRBJ1-1 TRBV18 -
TGTGCCAGCAGCGTGACAGAACAGAAATCCTATGGCTACACCTTC CASSVTEQKSYGYTF - TRBJ1-2 TRBV9 -
TGTGCCAGTGCGGACACCAGCAATCAGCCCCAGCATTTT CASADTSNQPQHF - TRBJ1-5 TRBV19 -
TGTGCAAGCGAGGGTACTGGCTACACCTTC CASEGTGYTF - TRBJ1-2 TRBV28 -
TGTGCCAGCAGACAGAGGGTCGTCGGCGAGCAGTACTTC CASRQRVVGEQYF - TRBJ2-7 TRBV6-1 -
TGCGCCAGCAGCCAGGACAGGCTCCTGTATGGCTACACCTTC CASSQDRLLYGYTF - TRBJ1-2 TRBV5-1 TRBD1
TGTGCCATCAGTGAGTCGATGGCAGCGGCGGAGTACAATGAGCAGTTCTTC CAISESMAAAEYNEQFF - TRBJ2-1 TRBV10-3 -
TGTGCCATCAAGGCGGCTAGCGGGGAGACCCAGTACTTC CAIKAASGETQYF - TRBJ2-5 TRBV10-3 TRBD2
TGTGCCAGCAGCATCTCCTATAATTCACCCCTCCACTTT CASSISYNSPLHF - TRBJ1-6 TRBV2 -
TGTTCCAGCAGCTTATCGGGGCAGGGGAATTCACCCCTCCACTTT CSSSLSGQGNSPLHF - TRBJ1-6 TRBV7-9 -
TGCGCCAGCAGTGCACAGGGAGGGAGGAGGCAGACCCAGTACTTC CASSAQGGRRQTQYF once TRBJ2-5 TRBV10-2 -
TGTGCCAGCAGTTTAAACAGGGTGGTTTATCAGCCCCAGCATTTT CASSLNRVVYQPQHF - TRBJ1-5 TRBV28 -
TGTGCCAGCAGCCCACCCTTGGCACAAGAAGCTTTCTTT CASSPPLAQEAFF - TRBJ1-1 TRBV7-9 -
TGCAGCGCCCCGGAAACTAGCGGGTCTCCGGATACGCAGTATTTT CSAPETSGSPDTQYF - TRBJ2-3 TRBV29-1 TRBD2